This T cell receptor (beta chain) comes out of a study of siplizumab effects on memory and regulatory T cells. Study results and limitations: The suppressive capacity of proliferating Tregs from siplizumab cultures remained unconfirmed. Naive T cells seemed more diverse than memory cells; they also seemed major alloresponse contributors. Just a small share of alloreactive clones was traced back to unstimulated subsets.

In the case of this clone: Its antigen is unidentified.

Each sample had approximately 10^5 TCR templates assayed. The data were produced by immunoSEQ multiplex PCR, yet TCRdb's version contains in-frame clones alone and is incomplete. The repertoire holds more than 85,000 clones, about nine tenths seen once, with 1.3% in the top ten. CDR1 is SGHAT and CDR2 is FQNNGV in the germline V gene. The V gene lost 0 bases and the J gene lost 0 bases, with 9 bases spanning the gap. This CDR3 has 15 residues. Sequencing used CD4+ T cells sorted from blood. The rearrangement uses TRBV11-2 and TRBJ2-7; D tentatively reads TRBD1 or TRBD2 (5 bases each). The TCR was taken from a human donor in good health. The CDR3 spells CASSLEPGSSYEQYF. As DNA, the CDR3 is TGTGCCAGCAGCTTAGAGCCAGGGAGCTCCTACGAGCAGTACTTC.